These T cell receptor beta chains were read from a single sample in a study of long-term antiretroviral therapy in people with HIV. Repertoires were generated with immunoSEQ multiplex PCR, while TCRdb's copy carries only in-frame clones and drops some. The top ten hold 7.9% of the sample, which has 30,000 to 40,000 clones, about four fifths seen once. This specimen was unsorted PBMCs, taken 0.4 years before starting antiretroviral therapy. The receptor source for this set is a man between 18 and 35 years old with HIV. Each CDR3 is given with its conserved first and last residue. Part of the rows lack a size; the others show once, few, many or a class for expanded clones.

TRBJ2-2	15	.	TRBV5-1	CASSFLAANTGELFF
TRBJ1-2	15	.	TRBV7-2	CASSSLQLSNYGYTF
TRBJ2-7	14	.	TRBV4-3	CASSLWGKISEQYF
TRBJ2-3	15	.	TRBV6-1	CASSVVAGSTDTQYF
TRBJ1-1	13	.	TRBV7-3	CASSYGMNTEAFF
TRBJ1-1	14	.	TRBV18	CASSPPTGHTEAFF
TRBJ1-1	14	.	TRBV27	CASSPDRGNTEAFF
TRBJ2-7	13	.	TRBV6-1	CASGTSTPYEQYF
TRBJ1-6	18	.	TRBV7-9	CASRGSQISSSYNSPLHF
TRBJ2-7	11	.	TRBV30	CAWASSYEQYF
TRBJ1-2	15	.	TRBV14	CASSQESGSHYGYTF
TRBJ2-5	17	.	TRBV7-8	CASSLRASGSIGETQYF
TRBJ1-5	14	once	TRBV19	CASSSQGAGQPQHF
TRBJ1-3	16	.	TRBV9	CASSVADTNSGNTIYF
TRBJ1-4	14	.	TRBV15	CATSREQGYEKLFF
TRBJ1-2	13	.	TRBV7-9	CASSLLTGSGYTF
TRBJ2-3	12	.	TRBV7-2	CASSSSTDTQYF
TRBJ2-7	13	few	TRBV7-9	CASSRDRAYEQYF
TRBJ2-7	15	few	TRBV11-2	CASSLRGGLTYEQYF
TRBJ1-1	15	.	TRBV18	CASSPRTSMNTEAFF
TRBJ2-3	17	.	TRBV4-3	CASSQDIGGVGGDTQYF
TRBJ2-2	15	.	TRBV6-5	CASSYPVAGLGELFF
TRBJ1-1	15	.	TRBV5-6	CASSTRDRGSTEAFF
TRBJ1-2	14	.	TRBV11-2	CASSLDITNYGYTF
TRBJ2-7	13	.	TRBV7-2	CASSLTGAYEQYF
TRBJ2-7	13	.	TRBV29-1	CSVAPGLAYEQYF
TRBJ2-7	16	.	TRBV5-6	CASSLYLPSSSYEQYF
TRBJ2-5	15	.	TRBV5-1	CASSFRDVGQETQYF
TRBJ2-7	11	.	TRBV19	CASSQGDEQYF
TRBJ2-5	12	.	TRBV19	CASSGNQETQYF
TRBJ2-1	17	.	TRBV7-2	CASSLGRLRPNGNEQFF
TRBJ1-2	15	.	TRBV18	CASSPGVKDNYGYTF
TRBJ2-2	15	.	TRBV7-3	CASSLMGANTGELFF
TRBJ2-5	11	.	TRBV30	CAWSVSETQYF
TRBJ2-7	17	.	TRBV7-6	CASSFLTGRTGSYEQYF
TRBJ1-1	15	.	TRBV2	CASSDLPGRGTEAFF
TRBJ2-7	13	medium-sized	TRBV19	CASSIASGDEQYF
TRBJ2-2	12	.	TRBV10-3	CAISEIWEELFF
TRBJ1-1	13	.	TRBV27	CASSLSARTEAFF
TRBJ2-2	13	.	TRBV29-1	CSVDGAVTGELFF
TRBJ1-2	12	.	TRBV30	CAFLWPSYGYTF
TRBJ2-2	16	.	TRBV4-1	CASSQVRLAVTGELFF
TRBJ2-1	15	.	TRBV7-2	CASSFTTSGMNEQFF
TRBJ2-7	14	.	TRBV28	CASSLRQGPYEQYF